This TCR beta chain appears in the sequencing data of a study of shared T cell receptors in the human thymus. Only in-frame clones appear in the TCRdb table, and some are missing; sequencing was by immunoSEQ multiplex PCR. The sample carries 500,000 to 750,000 clones, around 87% recorded once. The CDR3 length is 15 residues. The ends were cut back, 6 bases at V and 4 bases at J, with 17 bases in the middle. Germline loops: CDR1 LNHDA, CDR2 SQIVND (reference sequence). These sequences were also reported in another study, on human thymus T cells. That source adds: Resections from corrective heart surgery provided thymus tissue. Gene usage (both V and J) appeared biased in thymic and blood repertoires.

This receptor was identified in a boy under three years old with a congenital heart defect. V gene TRBV19 combines with J gene TRBJ2-3; TRBD1 is a possible D gene (6 bases). Source material: thymocytes. The CDR3 is CASREIQGNADTQYF. The CDR3 region has the DNA TGTGCCAGTAGGGAAATACAGGGAAATGCAGATACGCAGTATTTT.